This T cell receptor (beta chain) is drawn from a study of blood T cell repertoires in COVID-19. This clone was counted a few times. V was pared by 1 base and J by 13 bases, with 8 bases of the junction left unmatched. This CDR3 has 13 amino acids. Germline V lookup: CDR1 KGHDR, CDR2 SFDVKD. Some clones are missing from TCRdb's copy, which holds only in-frame ones; the method was immunoSEQ multiplex PCR. The repertoire holds about 170,000 clones, with 85% to 90% as singletons. V gene TRBV24-1 combines with J gene TRBJ1-1, with 7 bases matching TRBD1. The sequence was collected from a woman older than 75 in a cohort sampled during active or convalescent COVID-19. Sequenced material: peripheral blood. The CDR3 reads CATSDLTFGQVFF. The CDR3 DNA sequence: TGTGCCACCAGTGATTTAACCTTTGGACAGGTTTTCTTT.